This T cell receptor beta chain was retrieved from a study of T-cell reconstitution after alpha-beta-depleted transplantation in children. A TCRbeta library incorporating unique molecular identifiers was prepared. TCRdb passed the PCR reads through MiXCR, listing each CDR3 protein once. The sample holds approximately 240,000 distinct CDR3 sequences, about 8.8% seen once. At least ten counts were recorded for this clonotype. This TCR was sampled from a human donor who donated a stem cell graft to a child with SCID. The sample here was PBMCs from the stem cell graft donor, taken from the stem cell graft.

As DNA, the CDR3 is TGTGCCAGCAGCCCACCCTTACAGGGTACCCTCTATGGCTACACCTTC. Its protein product is CASSPPLQGTLYGYTF. This chain joins TRBV7-9 and TRBJ1-2, with a tentative D call TRBD1 (6 bases). From germline, CDR1 is SEHNR and CDR2 FQNEAQ (reference sequence). The CDR3 runs to 16 residues. V was clipped by 5 bases and J by 4 bases, with 20 bases between them.